This record covers a single T cell receptor beta chain. The antigen is undetermined. Germline CDR1 is LGHDT and CDR2 is YNNKEL (reference sequence). The CDR3 is made up of 15 amino acids. Trimming left V 1 base short and J 2 bases short, with 10 bases between. TCRdb re-derived calls from the RT-PCR reads in MiXCR, one entry per CDR3 protein. The sample lists 800,000 or so distinct CDR3 sequences, 21% seen once, with roughly 10% in the top ten. This entry comes from a study of response to subunit inactivated influenza vaccine. Study-wide results and limits: T cells newly recruited by each seasonal influenza vaccination are few, the authors suggested.

This TCR came from a man aged 50 or older who received an inactivated influenza vaccine. Sequences were derived from PBMCs from blood, sampled less than 6 days after vaccination. V is TRBV3-1 and J is TRBJ2-3; no firm D call. CDR3 DNA sequence: TGTGCCAGCAGCCAAGTTGTTGGCACCACAGATACGCAGTATTTT. Translating gives CASSQVVGTTDTQYF.